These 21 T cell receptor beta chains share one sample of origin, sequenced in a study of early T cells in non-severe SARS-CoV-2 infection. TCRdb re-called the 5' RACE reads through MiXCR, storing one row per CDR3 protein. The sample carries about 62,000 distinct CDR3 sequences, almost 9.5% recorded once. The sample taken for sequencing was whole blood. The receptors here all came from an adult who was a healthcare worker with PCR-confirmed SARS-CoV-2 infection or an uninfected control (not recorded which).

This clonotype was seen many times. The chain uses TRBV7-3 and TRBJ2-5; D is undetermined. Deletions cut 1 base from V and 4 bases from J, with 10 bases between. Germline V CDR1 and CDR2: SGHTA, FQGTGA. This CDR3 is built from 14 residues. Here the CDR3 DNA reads TGTGCCAGCAGCTTAAGTGGGCAGCCAGAGACCCAGTACTTC. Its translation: CASSLSGQPETQYF.

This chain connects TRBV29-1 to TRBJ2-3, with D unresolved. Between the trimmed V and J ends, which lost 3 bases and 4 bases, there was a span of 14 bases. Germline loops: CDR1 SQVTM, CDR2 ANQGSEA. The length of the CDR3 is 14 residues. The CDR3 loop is CSVDVLVSSDTQYF. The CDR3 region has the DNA TGCAGCGTTGACGTTTTGGTGTCATCAGATACGCAGTATTTT.

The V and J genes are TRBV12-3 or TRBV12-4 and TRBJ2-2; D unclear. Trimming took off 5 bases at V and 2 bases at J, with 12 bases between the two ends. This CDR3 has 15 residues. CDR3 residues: CASSPRPGNTGELFF. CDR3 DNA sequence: TGTGCCAGCAGTCCCCGGCCGGGTAACACCGGGGAGCTGTTTTTT.

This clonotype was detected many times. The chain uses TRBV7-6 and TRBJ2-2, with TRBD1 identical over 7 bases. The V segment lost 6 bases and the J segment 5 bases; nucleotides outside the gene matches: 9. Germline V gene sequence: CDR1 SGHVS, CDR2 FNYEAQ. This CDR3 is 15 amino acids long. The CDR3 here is CASSSGTVSTGELFF. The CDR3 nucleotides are TGTGCCAGCAGTTCCGGGACAGTCTCTACCGGGGAGCTGTTTTTT.

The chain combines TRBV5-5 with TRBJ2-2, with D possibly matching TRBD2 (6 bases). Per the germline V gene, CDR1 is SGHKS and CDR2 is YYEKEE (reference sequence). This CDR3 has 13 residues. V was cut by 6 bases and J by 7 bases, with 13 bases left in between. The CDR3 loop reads CASTASVGGELFF. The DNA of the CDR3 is TGTGCCAGCACCGCTAGCGTTGGCGGGGAGCTGTTTTTT. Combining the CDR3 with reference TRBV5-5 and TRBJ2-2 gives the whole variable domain DAGVTQSPTHLIKTRGQQVTLRCSPISGHKSVSWYQQVLGQGPQFIFQYYEKEERGRGNFPDRFSARQFPNYSSELNVNALLLGDSALYLCASTASVGGELFFGEGSRLTVL.

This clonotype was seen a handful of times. The CDR3 nucleotides read TGCGCCAGCAGCTTGCTACAGGCTAACTATGGCTACACCTTC. This gives the protein CASSLLQANYGYTF. The chain employs TRBV5-1 and TRBJ1-2; TRBD1 might be the D (5 bases). Trimming took off 1 base at V and 0 bases at J, with 7 bases between the two ends. This CDR3 has 14 residues. Germline CDR1 and CDR2: SGHRS and YFSETQ.

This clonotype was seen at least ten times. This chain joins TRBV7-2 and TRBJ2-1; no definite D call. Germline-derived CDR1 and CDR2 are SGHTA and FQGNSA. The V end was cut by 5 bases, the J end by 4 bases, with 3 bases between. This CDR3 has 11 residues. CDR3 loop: CASSPYNEQFF. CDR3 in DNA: TGTGCCAGCAGCCCTTACAATGAGCAGTTCTTC.

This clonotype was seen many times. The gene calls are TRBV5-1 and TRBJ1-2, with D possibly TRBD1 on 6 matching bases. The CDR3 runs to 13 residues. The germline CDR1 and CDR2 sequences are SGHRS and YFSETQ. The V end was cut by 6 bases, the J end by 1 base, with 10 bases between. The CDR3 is CASKGGGNYGYTF. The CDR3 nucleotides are TGCGCCAGCAAAGGAGGGGGTAACTATGGCTACACCTTC. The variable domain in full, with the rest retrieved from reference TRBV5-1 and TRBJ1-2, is KAGVTQTPRYLIKTRGQQVTLSCSPISGHRSVSWYQQTPGQGLQFLFEYFSETQRNKGNFPGRFSGRQFSNSRSEMNVSTLELGDSALYLCASKGGGNYGYTFGSGTRLTVV.

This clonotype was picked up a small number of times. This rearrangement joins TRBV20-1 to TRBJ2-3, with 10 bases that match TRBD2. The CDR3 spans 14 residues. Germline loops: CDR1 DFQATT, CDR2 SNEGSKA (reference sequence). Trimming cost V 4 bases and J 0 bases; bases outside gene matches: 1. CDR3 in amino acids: CSAKLAGSTDTQYF. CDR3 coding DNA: TGCAGTGCTAAACTAGCGGGGAGCACAGATACGCAGTATTTT.

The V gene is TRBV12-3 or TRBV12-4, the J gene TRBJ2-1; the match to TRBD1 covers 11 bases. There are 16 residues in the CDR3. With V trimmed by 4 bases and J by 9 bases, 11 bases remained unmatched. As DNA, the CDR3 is TGTGCCAGCAGTTCTGGGCCTGGACAGGGGGCTGGTGAGCAGTTCTTC. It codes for CASSSGPGQGAGEQFF.

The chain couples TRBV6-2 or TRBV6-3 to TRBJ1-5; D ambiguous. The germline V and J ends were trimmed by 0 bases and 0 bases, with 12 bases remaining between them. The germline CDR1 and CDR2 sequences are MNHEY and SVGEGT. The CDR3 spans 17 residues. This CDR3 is CASSYSRVLYSNQPQHF. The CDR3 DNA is TGTGCCAGCAGTTACTCGAGGGTACTTTATAGCAATCAGCCCCAGCATTTT.

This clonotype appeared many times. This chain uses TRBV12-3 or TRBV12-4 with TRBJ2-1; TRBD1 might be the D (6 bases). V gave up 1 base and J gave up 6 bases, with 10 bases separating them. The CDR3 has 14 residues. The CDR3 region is CASSLGGHFNEQFF. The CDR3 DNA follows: TGTGCCAGCAGTTTAGGGGGACACTTCAATGAGCAGTTCTTC.

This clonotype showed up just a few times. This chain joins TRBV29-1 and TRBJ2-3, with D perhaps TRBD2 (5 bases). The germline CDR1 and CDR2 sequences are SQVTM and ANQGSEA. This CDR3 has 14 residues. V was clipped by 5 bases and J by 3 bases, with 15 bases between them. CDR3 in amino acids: CSVQWTLGTDTQYF. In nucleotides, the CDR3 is TGCAGCGTTCAATGGACTTTGGGGACAGATACGCAGTATTTT.

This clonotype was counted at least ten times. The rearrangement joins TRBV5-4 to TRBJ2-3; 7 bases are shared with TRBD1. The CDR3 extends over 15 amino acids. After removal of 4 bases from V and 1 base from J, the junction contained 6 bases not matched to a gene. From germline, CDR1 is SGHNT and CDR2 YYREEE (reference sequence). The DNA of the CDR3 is TGTGCCAGCAGCCCAATCACAGGGGGCACAGATACGCAGTATTTT. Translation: CASSPITGGTDTQYF.

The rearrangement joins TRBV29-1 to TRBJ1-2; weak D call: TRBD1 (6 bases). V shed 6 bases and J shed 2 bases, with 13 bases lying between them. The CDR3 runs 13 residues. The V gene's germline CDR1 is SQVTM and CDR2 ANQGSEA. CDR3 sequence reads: CSVALQGNYGYTF. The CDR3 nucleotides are TGCAGCGTCGCCCTCCAGGGGAACTATGGCTACACCTTC.

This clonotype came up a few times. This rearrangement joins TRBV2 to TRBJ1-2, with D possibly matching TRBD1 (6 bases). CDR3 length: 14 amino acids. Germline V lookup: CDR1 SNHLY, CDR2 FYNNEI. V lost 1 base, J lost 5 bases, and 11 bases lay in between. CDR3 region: CASSEERGAYGYTF. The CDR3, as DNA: TGTGCCAGCAGTGAAGAACGGGGGGCTTATGGCTACACCTTC.

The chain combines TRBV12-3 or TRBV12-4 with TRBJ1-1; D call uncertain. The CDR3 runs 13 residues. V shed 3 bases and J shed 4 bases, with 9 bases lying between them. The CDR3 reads CASSLDGSTEAFF. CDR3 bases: TGTGCCAGCAGTTTGGACGGGTCCACTGAAGCTTTCTTT.

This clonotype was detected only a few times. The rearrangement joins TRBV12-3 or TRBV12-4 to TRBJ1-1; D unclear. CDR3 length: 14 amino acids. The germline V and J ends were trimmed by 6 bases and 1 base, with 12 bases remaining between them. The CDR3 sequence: CASSNPAPNTEAFF. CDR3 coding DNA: TGTGCCAGCAGCAATCCTGCCCCGAACACTGAAGCTTTCTTT.

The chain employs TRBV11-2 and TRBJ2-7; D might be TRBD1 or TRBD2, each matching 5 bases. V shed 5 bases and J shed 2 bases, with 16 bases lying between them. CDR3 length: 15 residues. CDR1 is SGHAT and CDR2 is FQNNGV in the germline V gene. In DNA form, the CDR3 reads TGTGCCAGCAGCAAAAACCGGGACGGTCCCTACGAGCAGTACGTC. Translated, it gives CASSKNRDGPYEQYV.

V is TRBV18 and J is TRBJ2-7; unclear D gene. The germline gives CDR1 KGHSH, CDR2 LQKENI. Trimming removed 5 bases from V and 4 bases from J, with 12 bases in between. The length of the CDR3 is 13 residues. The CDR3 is CASSSSISYEQYV. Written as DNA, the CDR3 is TGTGCCAGCTCATCGTCGATCTCATACGAGCAGTACGTC.

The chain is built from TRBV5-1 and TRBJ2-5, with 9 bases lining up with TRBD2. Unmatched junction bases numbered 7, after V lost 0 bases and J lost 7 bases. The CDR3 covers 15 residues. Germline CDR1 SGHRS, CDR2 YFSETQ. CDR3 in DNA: TGCGCCAGCAGCTTGGGACTAGCGGAAAAGGGGACCCAGTACTTC. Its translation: CASSLGLAEKGTQYF.